This T cell receptor (beta chain) was found in a study of CD8 T cells in ankylosing spondylitis. As for this clonotype: Its antigen is not identified.

Using quantitative 5'-RACE with molecular barcodes, the authors made TCR beta libraries. TCRdb ran MiXCR on the 5' RACE reads and lists one entry per CDR3 protein. The repertoire holds around 150,000 distinct CDR3 sequences, with 6% to 8.5% as singletons. The CDR3 runs 13 residues. V lost 5 bases, J lost 13 bases, and 10 bases stayed unmatched. Study-level points and caveats: According to the report, clones linked to the disease were significantly enriched in matched synovial fluid samples taken from ankylosing spondylitis patients.

The TCR originated in a female donor with ankylosing spondylitis or in good health (not recorded which). Sequencing was done on a sample of blood, either unsorted or a sorted T cell fraction (not recorded which). The rearrangement links TRBV12-3 or TRBV12-4 to TRBJ1-5; TRBD1 agrees at 8 bases. CDR3 sequence (DNA): TGTGCCAGCAGTCCCCGAGACAGGGGAGTACAGCATTTT. Translated: CASSPRDRGVQHF.